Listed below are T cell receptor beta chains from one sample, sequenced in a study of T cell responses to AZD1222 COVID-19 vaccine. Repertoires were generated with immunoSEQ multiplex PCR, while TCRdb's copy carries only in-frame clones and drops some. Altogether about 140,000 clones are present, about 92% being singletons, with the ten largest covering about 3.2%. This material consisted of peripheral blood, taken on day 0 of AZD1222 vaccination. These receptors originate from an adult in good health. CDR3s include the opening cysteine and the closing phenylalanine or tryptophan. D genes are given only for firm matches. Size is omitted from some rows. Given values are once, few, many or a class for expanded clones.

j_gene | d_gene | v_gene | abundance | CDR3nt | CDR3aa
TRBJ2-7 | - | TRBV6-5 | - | TGTGCCAGCAGTAAGGGACGTCTCTACGAGCAGTACTTC | CASSKGRLYEQYF
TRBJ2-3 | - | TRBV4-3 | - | TGCGCCAGCAGCCAAGAGTTTCGAGGGTCAATGGTTTCCACAGATACGCAGTATTTT | CASSQEFRGSMVSTDTQYF
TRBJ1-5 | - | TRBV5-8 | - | TGTGCCAGCAGCTTGGACGGGTATAGCAATCAGCCCCAGCATTTT | CASSLDGYSNQPQHF
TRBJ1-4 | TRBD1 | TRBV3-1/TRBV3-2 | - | TGTGCCAGCAGCCAAGATCCTGGACAGGGAACTAATGAAAAACTGTTTTTT | CASSQDPGQGTNEKLFF
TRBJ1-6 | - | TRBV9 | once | TGTGCCAGCAGCGTAGGCACTCCGGAGTCCTATAATTCACCCCTCCACTTT | CASSVGTPESYNSPLHF
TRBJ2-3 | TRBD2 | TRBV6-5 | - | TGTGCCAGCAGTTCTCGACTAGCGGGGCTCACAGATACGCAGTATTTT | CASSSRLAGLTDTQYF
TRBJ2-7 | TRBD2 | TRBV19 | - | TGTGCCAGTAGTGTATCAGCGGGAGGGCCTTTGGAGGAGCAGTACTTC | CASSVSAGGPLEEQYF
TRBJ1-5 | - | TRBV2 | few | TGTGCCAGCAGTGACGAGTCAGGATCAAATCAGCCCCAGCATTTT | CASSDESGSNQPQHF
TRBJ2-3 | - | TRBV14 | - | TGTGCCAGCAGCCAAGCAGGAGGGGGAGTGGGCGATACGCAGTATTTT | CASSQAGGGVGDTQYF
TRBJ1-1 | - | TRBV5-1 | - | TGCGCCAGCAGCTTAGGACACCAGGCCACTGAAGCTTTCTTT | CASSLGHQATEAFF
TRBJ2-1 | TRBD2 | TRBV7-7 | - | TGTGCCAGCAGCCGGGGACTAGCGGGGAACAATGAGCAGTTCTTC | CASSRGLAGNNEQFF
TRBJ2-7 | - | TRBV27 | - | TGTGCCAGCAGTCAAACACGAACCGGGACGGGGACCTACGAGCAGTACTTC | CASSQTRTGTGTYEQYF
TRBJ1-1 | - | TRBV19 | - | TGTGCCAGTAGTATAGATCCCCCGGGCAGGTCTGAAGCTTTCTTT | CASSIDPPGRSEAFF
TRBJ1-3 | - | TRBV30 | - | TGTGCCTGGGGGGTACCGGGGCCCTCTGGAAACACCATATATTTT | CAWGVPGPSGNTIYF
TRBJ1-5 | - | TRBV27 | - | TGTGCCAGCAGGGGGGTAGGTTCAGGGGCCCAGCATTTT | CASRGVGSGAQHF
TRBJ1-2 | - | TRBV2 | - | TGTGCCAGCACCCCGGGACCGAGTTATGGCTACACCTTC | CASTPGPSYGYTF